The rows below give T cell receptor beta chains drawn from one sample of a study of shared clonotypes between healthy human individuals. Using immunoSEQ multiplex PCR, the repertoire was profiled, and TCRdb retains in-frame clones only, with some absent. The top ten hold over 1.5% of the sample, which has some 2,100,000 clones, 85% to 95% seen once. Sequenced material: naive CD8+ T cells from PBMCs. These receptors all come from a man aged 18 to 30 in good health. Some clones in this sample may be carry-over from other donors' samples. Each CDR3 is given with its conserved first and last residue. Each record gives: D gene, V gene, J gene, clone size, CDR3 protein, CDR3 DNA. A D gene is named only where the DNA matches it firmly. A clone size is listed for some rows: how often the clone was seen (once, few, many), or a class if it is expanded.

d_call: NA; v_call: TRBV6-5; j_call: TRBJ2-2; clone_size: NA; cdr3_aa: CASSYSRANTGELFF; cdr3_nt: TGTGCCAGCAGTTACTCGCGGGCTAACACCGGGGAGCTGTTTTTT
d_call: TRBD1; v_call: TRBV7-6; j_call: TRBJ2-7; clone_size: NA; cdr3_aa: CASSLGTGTEFYEQYF; cdr3_nt: TGTGCCAGCAGCTTAGGAACCGGGACAGAGTTCTACGAGCAGTACTTC
d_call: NA; v_call: TRBV30; j_call: TRBJ2-6; clone_size: NA; cdr3_aa: CAWSVTPGANVLTF; cdr3_nt: TGTGCCTGGAGTGTCACCCCTGGGGCCAACGTCCTGACTTTC
d_call: NA; v_call: TRBV5-1; j_call: TRBJ1-1; clone_size: NA; cdr3_aa: CASSLVMNTEAFF; cdr3_nt: TGCGCCAGCAGCTTGGTTATGAACACTGAAGCTTTCTTT
d_call: NA; v_call: TRBV6-5; j_call: TRBJ1-5; clone_size: NA; cdr3_aa: CASSYAGIGNQPQHF; cdr3_nt: TGTGCCAGCAGTTACGCAGGGATAGGCAATCAGCCCCAGCATTTT
d_call: NA; v_call: TRBV7-9; j_call: TRBJ2-7; clone_size: NA; cdr3_aa: CASSSLDPGQSYEQYF; cdr3_nt: TGTGCCAGCAGCTCCCTAGACCCCGGACAGAGCTACGAGCAGTACTTC
d_call: TRBD2; v_call: TRBV10-3; j_call: TRBJ2-5; clone_size: NA; cdr3_aa: CAVSSTSGGETQYF; cdr3_nt: TGTGCCGTCAGCAGTACTAGCGGGGGAGAGACCCAGTACTTC
d_call: TRBD1; v_call: TRBV4-1; j_call: TRBJ1-1; clone_size: NA; cdr3_aa: CASSLNRDRGQYEAFF; cdr3_nt: TGCGCCAGCAGCTTAAATAGGGACAGGGGCCAGTATGAAGCTTTCTTT
d_call: NA; v_call: TRBV13; j_call: TRBJ2-7; clone_size: NA; cdr3_aa: CASSRSDSPSYEQYF; cdr3_nt: TGTGCCAGCAGCCGCTCGGACAGTCCCTCCTACGAGCAGTACTTC
d_call: TRBD1; v_call: TRBV19; j_call: TRBJ2-7; clone_size: NA; cdr3_aa: CASSPRDRDNYEQYF; cdr3_nt: TGTGCCAGTAGTCCGAGGGACAGGGACAACTACGAGCAGTACTTC
d_call: NA; v_call: TRBV9; j_call: TRBJ2-7; clone_size: once; cdr3_aa: CASSPPTGYEQYF; cdr3_nt: TGTGCCAGCAGCCCTCCGACGGGCTACGAGCAGTACTTC
d_call: TRBD2; v_call: TRBV29-1; j_call: TRBJ2-7; clone_size: once; cdr3_aa: CSVVGGLAGVYEQYF; cdr3_nt: TGCAGCGTTGTTGGTGGGCTAGCGGGAGTCTACGAGCAGTACTTC
d_call: TRBD2; v_call: TRBV7-9; j_call: TRBJ2-1; clone_size: NA; cdr3_aa: CASSLFPSGTDEQFF; cdr3_nt: TGTGCCAGCAGCTTGTTCCCTAGCGGTACGGATGAGCAGTTCTTC
d_call: NA; v_call: TRBV19; j_call: TRBJ1-2; clone_size: once; cdr3_aa: CASTETGLLYGYTF; cdr3_nt: TGTGCCAGTACCGAGACAGGACTACTCTATGGCTACACCTTC
d_call: NA; v_call: TRBV27; j_call: TRBJ2-5; clone_size: NA; cdr3_aa: CASRTVDRDLGETQYF; cdr3_nt: TGTGCCAGCAGAACTGTCGACAGGGACTTGGGAGAGACCCAGTACTTC
d_call: NA; v_call: TRBV7-6; j_call: TRBJ2-3; clone_size: NA; cdr3_aa: CASSTDSALSTDTQYF; cdr3_nt: TGTGCCAGCAGCACTGACAGCGCACTGAGCACAGATACGCAGTATTTT
d_call: TRBD2; v_call: TRBV13; j_call: TRBJ2-3; clone_size: NA; cdr3_aa: CASSPRKGLADIDTQYF; cdr3_nt: TGTGCCAGCAGCCCGAGGAAAGGACTAGCGGACATAGATACGCAGTATTTT
d_call: NA; v_call: TRBV28; j_call: TRBJ2-7; clone_size: NA; cdr3_aa: CASSFLFRYEQYF; cdr3_nt: TGTGCCAGCAGTTTCCTCTTCCGGTACGAGCAGTACTTC
d_call: TRBD2; v_call: TRBV5-4; j_call: TRBJ2-2; clone_size: NA; cdr3_aa: CATVGGRAGPGELFF; cdr3_nt: TGTGCAACCGTGGGCGGGAGGGCCGGGCCCGGGGAGCTGTTTTTT
d_call: TRBD1; v_call: TRBV10-3; j_call: TRBJ2-5; clone_size: NA; cdr3_aa: CAISERGTGNGETQYF; cdr3_nt: TGTGCCATCAGTGAGAGGGGGACAGGGAATGGAGAGACCCAGTACTTC
d_call: TRBD1; v_call: TRBV29-1; j_call: TRBJ1-2; clone_size: NA; cdr3_aa: CSFRQGPNYGYTF; cdr3_nt: TGCAGCTTTCGACAGGGACCAAACTATGGCTACACCTTC
d_call: NA; v_call: TRBV7-6; j_call: TRBJ2-5; clone_size: NA; cdr3_aa: CASSLNRGSETQYF; cdr3_nt: TGTGCCAGCAGCTTAAATCGGGGTTCGGAGACCCAGTACTTC
d_call: NA; v_call: TRBV28; j_call: TRBJ2-7; clone_size: NA; cdr3_aa: CASSPSRSYEQYF; cdr3_nt: TGTGCCAGCAGTCCCTCTCGCAGCTACGAGCAGTACTTC
d_call: NA; v_call: TRBV28; j_call: TRBJ2-2; clone_size: NA; cdr3_aa: CASSLQDPTGELFF; cdr3_nt: TGTGCCAGCAGTTTACAGGACCCAACCGGGGAGCTGTTTTTT
d_call: NA; v_call: TRBV28; j_call: TRBJ2-3; clone_size: NA; cdr3_aa: CASSFSPLATADTDTQYF; cdr3_nt: TGTGCCAGCAGTTTTTCCCCGTTGGCCACAGCTGACACAGATACGCAGTATTTT
d_call: NA; v_call: TRBV9; j_call: TRBJ2-2; clone_size: NA; cdr3_aa: CASSANTGELFF; cdr3_nt: TGTGCCAGCAGCGCTAACACCGGGGAGCTGTTTTTT